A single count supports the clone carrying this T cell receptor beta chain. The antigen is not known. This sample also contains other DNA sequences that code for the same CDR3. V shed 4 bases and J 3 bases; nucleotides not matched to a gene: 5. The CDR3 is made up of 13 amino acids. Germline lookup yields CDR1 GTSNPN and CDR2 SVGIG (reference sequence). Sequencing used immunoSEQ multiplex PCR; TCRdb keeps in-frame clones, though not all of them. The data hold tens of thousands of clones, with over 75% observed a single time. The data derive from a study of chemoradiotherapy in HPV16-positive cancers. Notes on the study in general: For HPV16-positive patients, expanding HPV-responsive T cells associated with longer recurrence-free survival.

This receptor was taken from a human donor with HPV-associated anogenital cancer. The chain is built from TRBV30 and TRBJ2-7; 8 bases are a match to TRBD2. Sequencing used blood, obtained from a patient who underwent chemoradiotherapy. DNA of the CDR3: TGTGCCTGGAATGGTCGGGGGGGCTACGAGCAGTACTTC. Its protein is CAWNGRGGYEQYF.